This T cell receptor beta chain came from a study of blood T cell repertoires in COVID-19. Comment on this clone: One end of the junction fails to match germline, which may point to a read error.

Participants came from about 24 US areas, aged roughly 18 to 100 years. Original handling: Amplified reference gene primers provided the basis for estimating nucleated cell counts. Clones were sequenced by immunoSEQ multiplex PCR, and TCRdb holds only the in-frame ones, with some missing. The V and J calls and clone size were taken over from that table, and D and trimming were inferred from the DNA. The sample lists about 240,000 clones, 80% to 90% occurring once. Input material: PBMCs or T cells enriched from blood (not recorded which). This sequence originates from a middle-aged woman who had been exposed to COVID-19.

The DNA for the CDR3 is TGTGCCAGCATCTTACTAGCGGGGTTCTACAATGAGCAGTTCTTC. It translates to CASILLAGFYNEQFF. V gene TRBV7-2 combines with J gene TRBJ2-1; TRBD2 matches 10 bases. The germline CDR1 and CDR2 sequences are SGHTA and FQGNSA. There are 15 residues in the CDR3.